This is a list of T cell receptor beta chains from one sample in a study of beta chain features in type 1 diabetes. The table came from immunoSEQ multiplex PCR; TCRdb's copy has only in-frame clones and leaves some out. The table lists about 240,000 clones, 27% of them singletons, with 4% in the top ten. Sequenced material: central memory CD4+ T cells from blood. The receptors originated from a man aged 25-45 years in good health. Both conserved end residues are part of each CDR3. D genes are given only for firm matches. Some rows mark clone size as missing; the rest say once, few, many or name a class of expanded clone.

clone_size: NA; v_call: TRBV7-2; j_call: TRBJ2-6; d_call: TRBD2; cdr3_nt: TGTGCCAGCAGCCGCACTAGCGGGGGCGTTTCTGGGGCCAACGTCCTGACTTTC; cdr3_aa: CASSRTSGGVSGANVLTF
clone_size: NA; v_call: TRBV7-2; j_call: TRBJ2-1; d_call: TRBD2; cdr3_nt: TGTGCCAGCAGCCGGAAGCTAAGCGGGAGTTCCTACAATGAGCAGTTCTTC; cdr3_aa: CASSRKLSGSSYNEQFF
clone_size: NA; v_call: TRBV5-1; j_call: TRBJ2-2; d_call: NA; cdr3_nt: TGCGCCAGCAGACGAGTGCCGAACACCGGGGAGCTGTTTTTT; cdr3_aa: CASRRVPNTGELFF
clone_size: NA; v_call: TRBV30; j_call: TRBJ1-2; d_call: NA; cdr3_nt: TGTGCCTGGGGGAGGTATGATGGCTACACCTTC; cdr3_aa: CAWGRYDGYTF
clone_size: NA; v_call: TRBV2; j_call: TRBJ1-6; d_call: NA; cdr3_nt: TGTGCCAGCAGGCTAACATCACCCCTCCACTTT; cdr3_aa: CASRLTSPLHF
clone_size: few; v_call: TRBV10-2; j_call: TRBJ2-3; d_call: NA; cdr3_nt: TGCGCCAGCGGAAGGCAGGGCGATACGCAGTATTTT; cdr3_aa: CASGRQGDTQYF
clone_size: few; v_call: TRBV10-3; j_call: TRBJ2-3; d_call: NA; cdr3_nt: TGTGCCACCGCAGTGGGGACGGACACAGATACGCAGTATTTT; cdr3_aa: CATAVGTDTDTQYF
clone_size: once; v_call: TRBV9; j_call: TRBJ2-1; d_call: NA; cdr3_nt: TGTGCCAGCAGCCCCAACTTGGGGGTTGAAGGGAAGGGACAGTTCTTC; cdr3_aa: CASSPNLGVEGKGQFF
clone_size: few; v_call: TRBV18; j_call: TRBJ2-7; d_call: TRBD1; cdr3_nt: TGTGCCAGCTCACCTTCCGGGACAGGGGGAAACGAGCAGTACTTC; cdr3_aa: CASSPSGTGGNEQYF
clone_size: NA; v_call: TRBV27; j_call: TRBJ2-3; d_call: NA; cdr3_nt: TGTGCCAGCAGACCTACCAGGGCGAGCACAGATACGCAGTATTTT; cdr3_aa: CASRPTRASTDTQYF
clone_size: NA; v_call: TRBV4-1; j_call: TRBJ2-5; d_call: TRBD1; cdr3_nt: TGCGCCAGCAGCCAAGGAACAGGGGAATGGGAGACCCAGTACTTC; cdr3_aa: CASSQGTGEWETQYF
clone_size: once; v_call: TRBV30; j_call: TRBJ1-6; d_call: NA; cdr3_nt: TGTGCCTGCCACCTAGGACAGCGGGATAATTCACCCCTCCACTTT; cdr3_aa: CACHLGQRDNSPLHF
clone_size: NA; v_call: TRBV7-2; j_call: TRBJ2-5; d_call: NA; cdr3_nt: TGTGCCAGCAGCTTAAGTTCCGGAGAGACCCAGTACTTC; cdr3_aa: CASSLSSGETQYF
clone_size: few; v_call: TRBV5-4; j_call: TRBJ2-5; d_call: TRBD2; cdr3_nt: TGTGCCAGCAGCTTGGCCTTAGCGGGGGCAGGGGAGACCCAGTACTTC; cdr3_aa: CASSLALAGAGETQYF
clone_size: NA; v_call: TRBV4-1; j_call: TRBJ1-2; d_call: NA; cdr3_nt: TGCGCCAGCAGCCAGGACCCCGGTTATGGCTACACCTTC; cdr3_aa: CASSQDPGYGYTF
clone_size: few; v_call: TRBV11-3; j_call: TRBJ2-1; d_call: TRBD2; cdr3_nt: TGTGCCAGCAGCCGCGGACTAGCGGGAGGGTGGAATGAGCAGTTCTTC; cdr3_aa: CASSRGLAGGWNEQFF
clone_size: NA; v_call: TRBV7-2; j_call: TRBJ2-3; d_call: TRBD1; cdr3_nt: TGTGCCAGCAGCTCTACCGGGACAGCTCATACAGATACGCAGTATTTT; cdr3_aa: CASSSTGTAHTDTQYF
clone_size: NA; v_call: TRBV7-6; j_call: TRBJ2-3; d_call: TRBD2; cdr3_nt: TGTGCCAGCAGCCCCAGGGATGGGCTAGCGGGAGGGCCTCGGGCAGATACGCAGTATTTT; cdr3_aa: CASSPRDGLAGGPRADTQYF
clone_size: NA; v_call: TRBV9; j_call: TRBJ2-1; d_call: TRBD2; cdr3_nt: TGTGCCAGCAGCGTAGGTATAGCGGGAGCGGCCTACAATGAGCAGTTCTTC; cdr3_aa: CASSVGIAGAAYNEQFF
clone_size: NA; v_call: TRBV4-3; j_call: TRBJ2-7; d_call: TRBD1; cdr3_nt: TGCGCCAGCAGCCAAGATTACGGGACAGGGGGCTACGGGCAGTACTTC; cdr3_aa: CASSQDYGTGGYGQYF
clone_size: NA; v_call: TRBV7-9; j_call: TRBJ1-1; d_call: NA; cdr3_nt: TGTGCCAGCAGCTTAAAATGGGACACTGAAGCTTTCTTT; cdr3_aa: CASSLKWDTEAFF
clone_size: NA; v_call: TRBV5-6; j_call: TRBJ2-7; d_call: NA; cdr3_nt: TGTGCCAGCAGCTCCAGGGTGTACGAGCAGTACTTC; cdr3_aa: CASSSRVYEQYF
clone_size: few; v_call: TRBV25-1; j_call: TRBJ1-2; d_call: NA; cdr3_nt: TGTGCCAGCAGTGTTCTTCTTGGAGATGGCTACACCTTC; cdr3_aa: CASSVLLGDGYTF
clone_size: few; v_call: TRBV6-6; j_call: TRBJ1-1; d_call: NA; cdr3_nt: TGTGCCAGCAGTAGGGCGACAGAAGCTTTCTTT; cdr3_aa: CASSRATEAFF
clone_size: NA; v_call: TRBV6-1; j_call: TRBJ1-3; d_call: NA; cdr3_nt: TGTGCCAGCAGTGATGGAAACACCATATATTTT; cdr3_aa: CASSDGNTIYF
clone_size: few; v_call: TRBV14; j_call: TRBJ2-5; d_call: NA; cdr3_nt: TGTGCCAGCAGCCAATTCGGAGGTTCCAAAGAGACCCAGTACTTC; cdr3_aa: CASSQFGGSKETQYF
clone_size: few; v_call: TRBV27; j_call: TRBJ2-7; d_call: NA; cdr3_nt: TGTGCCAGCAGTACTCGGGACGTCCACGAGCAGTACTTC; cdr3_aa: CASSTRDVHEQYF